The following is a T cell receptor beta chain sequence with its context. Its antigen is still unknown. The CDR3 totals 16 residues. V was trimmed by 0 bases and J by 3 bases, leaving 13 bases between them. In germline, CDR1 is ENHRY, CDR2 SYGVKD. TCRdb called the 5' RACE reads again in MiXCR, with one record for every CDR3 protein. Here the sample spans some 240,000 distinct CDR3 sequences, 15% to 20% being singletons. The sample comes from a study of CD8 T cells in ankylosing spondylitis. The study's findings and limits: Researchers report that disease-linked clones proved CD8+ and relatively rare in peripheral blood.

The sequencing input was blood, either unsorted or a sorted T cell fraction (not recorded which). This sequence joins TRBV10-3 and TRBJ2-3, with D perhaps matching TRBD1 (5 bases). The TCR sequence derives from a male donor with ankylosing spondylitis or in good health (not recorded which). CDR3 nucleotide sequence: TGTGCCATCAGTGAGTCGACCAGGGTGTTGACAGATACGCAGTATTTT. It translates to CAISESTRVLTDTQYF.